The entry that follows covers one T cell receptor (beta chain) sequence. Its antigen is unidentified. These data originate in a study of T cells in Graves' hyperthyroidism and ophthalmopathy. Study-wide points: Stable hyperthyroidism was separated from ophthalmopathy by a model based on 13 V-J features. Blood also carried most thyroid clonotypes expanded above 0.001.

The CDR3 is 14 amino acids. Trimming shortened V by 7 bases and J by 7 bases, and 14 bases separated the two germline ends. From germline, CDR1 is MNHEY and CDR2 SMNVEV (reference sequence). Researchers took RNA transcripts and amplified the TCR beta CDR3 regions from them. TCR CDR3 regions were first amplified by RT-PCR with HTBI primers. TCRdb ran MiXCR on the multiplex PCR reads and lists one entry per CDR3 protein. The sample shows about 560,000 distinct CDR3 sequences, over 15% of them seen only once. Aged 18 to 65, the patients had hyperthyroidism that was newly diagnosed and had lasted under 2 months. Patients showing uncontrolled infection, other autoimmune disease, pregnancy or lactation were ineligible.

The chain employs TRBV27 and TRBJ1-6, with no clear D. The receptor was derived from a woman aged 18-35 years with Graves' hyperthyroidism. Sequencing was carried out using blood. CDR3 sequence reads: CASNQGLGNSPLHF. The CDR3 nucleotides read TGTGCCAGCAACCAAGGGCTGGGGAATTCACCCCTCCACTTT.